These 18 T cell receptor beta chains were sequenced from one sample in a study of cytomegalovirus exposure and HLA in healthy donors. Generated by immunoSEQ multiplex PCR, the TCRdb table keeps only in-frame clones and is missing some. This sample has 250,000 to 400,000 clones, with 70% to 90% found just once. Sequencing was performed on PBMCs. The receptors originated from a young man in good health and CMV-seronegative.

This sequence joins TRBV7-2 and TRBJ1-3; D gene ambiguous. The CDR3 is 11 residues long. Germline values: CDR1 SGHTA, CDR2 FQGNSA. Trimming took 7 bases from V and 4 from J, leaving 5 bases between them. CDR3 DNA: TGTGCCAGCACCCTCGGAAACACCATATATTTT. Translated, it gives CASTLGNTIYF.

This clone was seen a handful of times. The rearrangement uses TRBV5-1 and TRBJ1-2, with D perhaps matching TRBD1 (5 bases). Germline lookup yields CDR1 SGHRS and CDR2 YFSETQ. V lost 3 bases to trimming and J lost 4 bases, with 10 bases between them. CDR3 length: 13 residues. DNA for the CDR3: TGCGCCAGCAGCTCAGGGTATTCCTATGGCTACACCTTC. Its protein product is CASSSGYSYGYTF.

The CDR3 spells CASSLGTSGKQFF. The CDR3 bases are TGTGCCAGCAGCTTAGGGACTAGCGGGAAGCAGTTCTTC. The V call is TRBV7-9, the J call TRBJ2-1; 12 bases are a match to TRBD2. CDR1 is SEHNR, CDR2 FQNEAQ, per germline (reference sequence). The CDR3 extends over 13 amino acids. V gave up 1 base and J gave up 11 bases; unmatched junction bases: 0. Full variable domain (rest looked up from reference TRBV7-9 and TRBJ2-1): DTGVSQNPRHKITKRGQNVTFRCDPISEHNRLYWYRQTLGQGPEFLTYFQNEAQLEKSRLLSDRFSAERPKGSFSTLEIQRTEQGDSAMYLCASSLGTSGKQFFGPGTRLTVL.

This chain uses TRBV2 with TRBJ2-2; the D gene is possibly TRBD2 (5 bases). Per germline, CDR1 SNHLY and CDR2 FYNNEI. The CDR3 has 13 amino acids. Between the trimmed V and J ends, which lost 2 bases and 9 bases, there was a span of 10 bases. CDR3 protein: CASSEKGRRELFF. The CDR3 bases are TGTGCCAGCAGTGAAAAAGGGAGACGGGAGCTGTTTTTT.

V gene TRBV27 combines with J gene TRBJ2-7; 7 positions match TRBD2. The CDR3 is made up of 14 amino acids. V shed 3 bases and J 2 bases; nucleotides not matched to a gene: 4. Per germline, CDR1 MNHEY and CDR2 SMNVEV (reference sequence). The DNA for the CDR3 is TGTGCCAGCAGTTTGACTAGCCGAACCTACGAGCAGTACTTC. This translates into CASSLTSRTYEQYF.

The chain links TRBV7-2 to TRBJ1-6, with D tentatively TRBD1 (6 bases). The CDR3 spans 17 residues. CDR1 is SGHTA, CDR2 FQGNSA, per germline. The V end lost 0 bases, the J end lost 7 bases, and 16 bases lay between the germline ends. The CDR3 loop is CASSLAGGQSFNSPLHF. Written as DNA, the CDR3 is TGTGCCAGCAGCTTAGCCGGCGGACAGTCTTTCAATTCACCCCTCCACTTT. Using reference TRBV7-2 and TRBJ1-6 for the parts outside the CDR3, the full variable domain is GAGVSQSPSNKVTEKGKDVELRCDPISGHTALYWYRQSLGQGLEFLIYFQGNSAPDKSGLPSDRFSAERTGGSVSTLTIQRTQQEDSAVYLCASSLAGGQSFNSPLHFGNGTRLTVT.

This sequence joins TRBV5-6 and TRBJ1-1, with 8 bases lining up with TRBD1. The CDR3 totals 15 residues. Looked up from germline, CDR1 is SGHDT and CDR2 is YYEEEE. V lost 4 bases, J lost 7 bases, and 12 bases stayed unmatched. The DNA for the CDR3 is TGTGCCAGCAGCCTGTGGACAGGGAGAGGTGGTGAAGCTTTCTTT. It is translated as CASSLWTGRGGEAFF.

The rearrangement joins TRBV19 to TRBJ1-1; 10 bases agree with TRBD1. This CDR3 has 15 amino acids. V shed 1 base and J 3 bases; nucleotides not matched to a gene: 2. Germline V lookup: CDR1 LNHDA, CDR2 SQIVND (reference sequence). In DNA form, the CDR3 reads TGTGCCAGTAGTATAGGGGGACAGGGGTACACTGAAGCTTTCTTT. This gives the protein CASSIGGQGYTEAFF.

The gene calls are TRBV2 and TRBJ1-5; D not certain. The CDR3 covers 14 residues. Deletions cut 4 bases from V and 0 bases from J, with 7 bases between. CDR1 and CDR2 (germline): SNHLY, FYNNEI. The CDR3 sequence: CASSGSYSNQPQHF. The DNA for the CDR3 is TGTGCCAGCAGTGGTTCGTATAGCAATCAGCCCCAGCATTTT.

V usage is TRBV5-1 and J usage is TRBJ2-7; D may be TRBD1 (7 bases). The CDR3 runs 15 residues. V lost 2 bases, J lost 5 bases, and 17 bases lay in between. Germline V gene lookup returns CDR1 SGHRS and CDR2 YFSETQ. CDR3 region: CASSFTPGGSNEQYF. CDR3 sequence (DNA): TGCGCCAGCAGCTTCACCCCAGGGGGGAGCAACGAGCAGTACTTC.

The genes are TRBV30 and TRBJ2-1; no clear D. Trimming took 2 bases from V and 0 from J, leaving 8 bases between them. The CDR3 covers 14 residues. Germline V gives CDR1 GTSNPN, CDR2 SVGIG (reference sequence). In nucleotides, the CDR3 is TGTGCCTGGAGTCCCGCTAGCTCCTACAATGAGCAGTTCTTC. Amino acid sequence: CAWSPASSYNEQFF.

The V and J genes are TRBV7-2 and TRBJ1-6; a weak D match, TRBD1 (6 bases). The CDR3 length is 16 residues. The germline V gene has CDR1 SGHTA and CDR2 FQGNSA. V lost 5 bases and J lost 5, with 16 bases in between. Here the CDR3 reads CASSRGQLRDNSPLHF. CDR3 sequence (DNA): TGTGCCAGCAGCCGAGGACAGCTCAGGGATAATTCACCCCTCCACTTT.

CDR3 in DNA: TGTGCCAGCAGTTTACGAGGACGGGGGGCCGCAGAAAAACTGTTTTTT. Protein: CASSLRGRGAAEKLFF. The V gene is TRBV27, the J gene TRBJ1-4, with D possibly TRBD1 on 6 matching bases. Between the trimmed V and J ends, which lost 2 bases and 8 bases, there was a span of 18 bases. This CDR3 has 16 amino acids. The germline gives CDR1 MNHEY, CDR2 SMNVEV (reference sequence).

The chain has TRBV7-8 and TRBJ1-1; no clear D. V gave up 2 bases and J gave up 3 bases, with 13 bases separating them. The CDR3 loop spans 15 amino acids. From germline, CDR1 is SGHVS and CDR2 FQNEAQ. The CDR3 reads CASSLSGGRYTEAFF. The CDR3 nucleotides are TGTGCCAGCAGCTTAAGTGGCGGCCGGTACACTGAAGCTTTCTTT.

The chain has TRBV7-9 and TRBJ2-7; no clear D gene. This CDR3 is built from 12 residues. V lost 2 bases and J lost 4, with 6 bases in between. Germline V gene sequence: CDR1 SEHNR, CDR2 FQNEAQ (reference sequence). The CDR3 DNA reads TGTGCCAGCAGCTTACCGGGTTACGAGCAGTACTTC. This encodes CASSLPGYEQYF.

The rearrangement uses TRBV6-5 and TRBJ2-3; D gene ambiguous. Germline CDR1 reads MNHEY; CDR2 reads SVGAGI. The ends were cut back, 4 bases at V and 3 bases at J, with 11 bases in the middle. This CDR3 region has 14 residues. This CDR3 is CASSFAEFTDTQYF. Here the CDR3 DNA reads TGTGCCAGCAGTTTCGCGGAGTTTACAGATACGCAGTATTTT.

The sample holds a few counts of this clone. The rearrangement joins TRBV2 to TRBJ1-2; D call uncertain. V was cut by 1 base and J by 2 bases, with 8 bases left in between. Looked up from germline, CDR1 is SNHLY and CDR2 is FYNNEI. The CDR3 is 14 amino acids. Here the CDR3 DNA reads TGTGCCAGCAGTGAAGTAACAGTGAACTATGGCTACACCTTC. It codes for CASSEVTVNYGYTF.

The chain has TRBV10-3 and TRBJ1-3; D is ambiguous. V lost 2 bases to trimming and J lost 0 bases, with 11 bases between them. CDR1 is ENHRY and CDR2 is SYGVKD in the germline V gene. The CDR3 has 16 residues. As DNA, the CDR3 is TGTGCCATCAGTGAGATCCCAGGTAGCTCTGGAAACACCATATATTTT. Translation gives CAISEIPGSSGNTIYF.